These T cell receptor beta chains were read from a single sample in a study of T cell changes during pregnancy in multiple sclerosis. Using immunoSEQ multiplex PCR, the repertoire was profiled, and TCRdb retains in-frame clones only, with some absent. Of more than 80,000 clones listed, 92% are singletons. The sample consisted of peripheral blood, taken in the first trimester of pregnancy. The source is a female donor with multiple sclerosis, enrolled in a pregnancy study. Both conserved end residues are part of each CDR3. D genes are given only for firm matches.

>TRBV30|.
CAWGRKGAGTDTQYF
>TRBV4-3|.
CASSQDRFGGELFF
>TRBV5-1|.
CASSLGRDTYEQYF
>TRBV7-6|.
CASSFGSEAYEQYF
>TRBV30|.
CAWGHSGANVLTF
>TRBV6-1|TRBD1
CASGDRGTQETQYF
>TRBV28|.
CASSILDQETQYF
>TRBV29-1|.
CSGGLRGEKLFF
>TRBV7-2|TRBD1
CASSLRALTGGREQYF
>TRBV27|.
CASSRDSQGGTQYF
>TRBV15|TRBD1
CATSRDPRDRVRAFF
>TRBV27|.
CASRDGGVPWGAEAFF
>TRBV27|TRBD1
CASSLASGGAFHGYTF
>TRBV19|TRBD2
CASMIPGGVEQYF
>TRBV9|.
CASSVGGATTTDTQYF
>TRBV4-2|TRBD2
CASSQAGGSRETQYF
>TRBV6-4|.
CASKADSSTDTQYF
>TRBV7-8|.
CASSLSDEQFF
>TRBV18|TRBD1
CASSPLSDRAREQYF
>TRBV29-1|.
CSLGHQNTEAFF
>TRBV2|.
CASRTGGGGYTF
>TRBV9|.
CASSVAGASTDTQYF